The T cell receptor beta chain under discussion was sequenced for a study of cytomegalovirus exposure and HLA in healthy donors. Clones were read by immunoSEQ multiplex PCR, and TCRdb kept only the in-frame ones, dropping some. The table records 150,000 to 200,000 clones, 86% of them present only once. In its sample, this clone was seen once. The CDR3 consists of 13 residues. Germline V lookup: CDR1 GTSNPN, CDR2 SVGIG (reference sequence). V dropped 3 bases and J dropped 6 bases, with 15 bases sitting between them. V is TRBV30 and J is TRBJ2-7; no reliable D call. Sequencing input: PBMCs. The origin of this receptor is a woman in her thirties in good health and CMV-seronegative. CDR3 residues: CAWSPGAVSEQYF. DNA of the CDR3: TGTGCCTGGAGCCCAGGAGCAGTTTCCGAGCAGTACTTC.